This T cell receptor (beta chain) was sequenced during a study of identical twins. TCRdb re-called the 5' RACE reads through MiXCR, storing one row per CDR3 protein. This table has 600,000 to 700,000 distinct CDR3 sequences, 20% to 25% appearing once. CDR3 length equals 12 residues. Germline-derived CDR1 and CDR2 are MNHNY and SVGAGI (reference sequence). V lost 4 bases, J lost 7 bases, and 10 bases lay in between. These data were likewise used in another study, on T cells expressing NK-cell markers. That source reports: It was sorted CD3+CD56+NKG2C+, CD3+CD56+NKG2C- and CD3+CD56-NKG2C+ T cells that supplied the TCR beta repertoires. The CD3+CD56-NKG2C+ fraction of four donors was likewise dominated by these clonotypes.

This TCR derives from a woman aged 18-30 years in good health. This chain links TRBV6-6 with TRBJ1-1; TRBD1 might be the D (5 bases). Sequencing input: PBMCs. Here the CDR3 reads CASSWDRFEAFF. CDR3 DNA: TGTGCCAGCAGTTGGGACCGGTTTGAAGCTTTCTTT.